Each of the 20 T cell receptor beta chains below was sequenced from the same sample in a study of blood T cell repertoires in COVID-19. Using immunoSEQ multiplex PCR, the repertoire was profiled, and TCRdb retains in-frame clones only, with some absent. The sample yields 65,000 to 90,000 clones, around 90% seen once. Sequenced sample: peripheral blood. Receptor source: a woman aged 45 to 65 with active or convalescent COVID-19.

This clone was picked up a small number of times. Within the sample, other DNA sequences also encode this same CDR3. This chain connects TRBV7-2 to TRBJ1-1; D ambiguous. Deletions cut 3 bases from V and 2 bases from J, with 7 bases between. This CDR3 has 13 amino acids. Germline-derived CDR1 and CDR2 are SGHTA and FQGNSA. The CDR3 protein is CASSFSVNTEAFF. In DNA form, the CDR3 reads TGTGCCAGCAGCTTCTCGGTCAACACTGAAGCTTTCTTT.

The CDR3 DNA follows: TGTGCCAGTAGAAGGGGCCCGAATGACTCTGGAAACACCATATATTTT. Protein: CASRRGPNDSGNTIYF. V is TRBV19 and J is TRBJ1-3; D possibly corresponds to TRBD1 (5 bases). V gave up 6 bases and J gave up 0 bases, with 15 bases separating them. Germline V gives CDR1 LNHDA, CDR2 SQIVND (reference sequence). The CDR3 is made up of 16 amino acids.

The gene calls are TRBV7-2 and TRBJ1-1; 7 bases align to TRBD1. The CDR3 has 16 residues. With 5 bases clipped from V and 0 bases from J, the junction kept 9 bases outside the gene matches. Germline V gene lookup returns CDR1 SGHTA and CDR2 FQGNSA. DNA for the CDR3: TGTGCCAGCAGCCTAACAACCGGGACAGTGAACACTGAAGCTTTCTTT. Translation: CASSLTTGTVNTEAFF.

The chain recombines TRBV7-2 with TRBJ1-4, with 9 bases matching TRBD1. Trimming removed 5 bases from V and 7 bases from J; junction bases left unmatched: 14. The CDR3 loop spans 17 amino acids. CDR1 SGHTA and CDR2 FQGNSA come from the germline V gene. This chain's CDR3 is CASSLRPYRGLGEKLFF. CDR3 DNA: TGTGCCAGCAGCCTCCGGCCCTACAGGGGGCTTGGTGAAAAACTGTTTTTT.

J is TRBJ2-7 and V is TRBV6-5; possible D gene TRBD1, 5 bases. Germline CDR1 reads MNHEY; CDR2 reads SVGAGI. The CDR3 length is 14 residues. V lost 10 bases to trimming and J lost 0 bases, with 16 bases between them. The CDR3, as DNA: TGTGCCACCCAGGGCACTCCGCCCTCCTACGAGCAGTACTTC. Translating it yields CATQGTPPSYEQYF.

This clone was recorded once. This chain connects TRBV3-1 (or the pseudogene TRBV3-2) to TRBJ1-1; D might be TRBD1 (5 bases). The CDR3 is made up of 14 amino acids. Germline V gene sequence: CDR1 LGHDT, CDR2 YNNKEL (reference sequence). V was trimmed by 2 bases and J by 1 base, leaving 8 bases between them. The CDR3 sequence: CASSQRQRNTEAFF. The CDR3 DNA is TGTGCCAGCAGCCAACGACAGCGGAACACTGAAGCTTTCTTT.

This clone was recorded a few times. This rearrangement joins TRBV6-5 to TRBJ1-2, with D possibly matching TRBD1 (6 bases). Germline CDR1 is MNHEY and CDR2 is SVGAGI. The CDR3 contains 15 residues. V was pared by 6 bases and J by 0 bases, with 14 bases between. CDR3: CASREADRPNYGYTF. In DNA, the CDR3 is TGTGCCAGCAGGGAGGCCGACAGGCCTAACTATGGCTACACCTTC.

The rearrangement links TRBV7-9 to TRBJ1-5; D possibly corresponds to TRBD1 (5 bases). V shed 8 bases and J shed 6 bases, with 14 bases lying between them. Germline V gives CDR1 SEHNR, CDR2 FQNEAQ (reference sequence). This CDR3 contains 13 residues. Here the CDR3 reads CASGGVESQPQHF. CDR3 bases: TGTGCCAGCGGGGGGGTAGAATCTCAGCCCCAGCATTTT.

The V call is TRBV12-3 or TRBV12-4, the J call TRBJ2-4, with D perhaps matching TRBD2 (5 bases). The CDR3 is made up of 13 amino acids. The germline V and J ends were trimmed by 3 bases and 7 bases, with 10 bases remaining between them. The CDR3 DNA reads TGTGCCAGCAGTTTTGAGGGTTGGAACATTCAGTACTTC. Protein: CASSFEGWNIQYF.

Details on this clone: One end of the junction varies from germline; a read error may be responsible. J is TRBJ2-7 and V is TRBV11-3; the D gene is possibly TRBD2 (6 bases). CDR3 length equals 14 residues. Germline loops: CDR1 SGHNT, CDR2 YENEEA. Here the CDR3 DNA reads TGTGCCAGCAGCACCGGGACTTTCTCCCACGAGCAGTACTTC. Amino acid sequence: CASSTGTFSHEQYF.

The genes are TRBV30 and TRBJ1-3; 7 bases match TRBD1. The V gene's germline CDR1 is GTSNPN and CDR2 SVGIG (reference sequence). The CDR3 covers 15 residues. V lost 0 bases and J lost 7; bases outside the gene matches: 9. This CDR3 is CAWSVQGGRGNTIYF. The CDR3 DNA is TGTGCCTGGAGTGTACAAGGTGGCAGGGGGAACACCATATATTTT.

The genes are TRBV4-3 and TRBJ2-2; a possible D gene is TRBD2 (5 bases). This CDR3 is built from 15 residues. Germline CDR1 LGHNA, CDR2 YSLEER. V lost 1 base, J lost 0 bases, and 6 bases lay in between. In DNA, the CDR3 is TGCGCCAGCAGCCAAGGGAGGACGAACACCGGGGAGCTGTTTTTT. It is translated as CASSQGRTNTGELFF.

The chain combines TRBV21-1 with TRBJ1-2. TRBV21-1 counts as a pseudogene. The CDR3 is 15 residues long. The CDR3 is CASSKLGGEGYGYTF. CDR3 coding DNA: TGTGCCAGCAGCAAACTAGGGGGGGAGGGCTATGGCTACACCTTC.

This clone was picked up a small number of times. The J gene is TRBJ1-1, the V gene TRBV20-1; the D gene is possibly TRBD1 (6 bases). The CDR3 covers 11 residues. The germline V gene encodes CDR1 DFQATT and CDR2 SNEGSKA (reference sequence). CDR3 sequence: CMHRDGAEAFF. The DNA for the CDR3 is TGCATGCACAGGGACGGAGCTGAAGCTTTCTTT.

The chain uses TRBV10-3 and TRBJ2-7; 7 bases match TRBD2. The CDR3 runs to 11 residues. With 10 bases clipped from V and 2 bases from J, the junction kept 2 bases outside the gene matches. Germline-derived CDR1 and CDR2 are ENHRY and SYGVKD. CDR3: CATRGAYEQYF. DNA for the CDR3: TGTGCCACCCGGGGGGCCTACGAGCAGTACTTC.

This clone showed up just once. This sequence joins TRBV9 and TRBJ2-5; TRBD2 aligns across 10 bases. Germline loops: CDR1 SGDLS, CDR2 YYNGEE. V was pared by 4 bases and J by 4 bases, with 13 bases of the junction left unmatched. This CDR3 region has 17 residues. The CDR3, as DNA: TGTGCCAGCAGCCCCCGGTTTAGCGGGGGGCGGGGAGAGACCCAGTACTTC. It encodes CASSPRFSGGRGETQYF. Looking up the rest from reference TRBV9 and TRBJ2-5 gives the full variable domain: DSGVTQTPKHLITATGQRVTLRCSPRSGDLSVYWYQQSLDQGLQFLIQYYNGEERAKGNILERFSAQQFPDLHSELNLSSLELGDSALYFCASSPRFSGGRGETQYFGPGTRLLVL.

The genes are TRBV18 and TRBJ1-1; 7 nucleotides line up with TRBD1. This CDR3 contains 14 residues. The V gene end was trimmed by 6 bases and the J gene end by 6 bases; junction bases not matched to a gene: 10. Germline assignment: CDR1 KGHSH and CDR2 LQKENI. The CDR3 sequence: CASSPNRGSAEAFF. The CDR3 DNA sequence: TGTGCCAGCTCGCCCAACAGGGGCTCTGCTGAAGCTTTCTTT.

DNA for the CDR3: TGTGCCACCAGCAGAGATTTGTGGCAGGAGAACACTGAAGCTTTCTTT. Translating gives CATSRDLWQENTEAFF. The chain has TRBV15 and TRBJ1-1; D gene uncertain. The ends were cut back, 0 bases at V and 1 base at J, with 12 bases in the middle. From germline, CDR1 is LNHNV and CDR2 YYDKDF (reference sequence). This CDR3 spans 16 amino acids. The full variable domain, in which reference TRBV15 and TRBJ1-1 provide the parts outside the CDR3, is DAMVIQNPRYQVTQFGKPVTLSCSQTLNHNVMYWYQQKSSQAPKLLFHYYDKDFNNEADTPDNFQSRRPNTSFCFLDIRSPGLGDTAMYLCATSRDLWQENTEAFFGQGTRLTVV.

CDR3 DNA sequence: TGTGCCAGCAGCGAAATAGCGGGGGGGGAAGAGACCCAGTACTTC. It encodes CASSEIAGGEETQYF. This chain uses TRBV7-6 with TRBJ2-5; 11 bases are shared with TRBD2. Germline V gene data show CDR1 as SGHVS and CDR2 as FNYEAQ. This CDR3 has 15 amino acids. The trim removed 5 bases at V and 3 bases at J, leaving 5 bases unmatched.

The chain recombines TRBV6-5 with TRBJ1-1; D is unresolved. Germline V gene data show CDR1 as MNHEY and CDR2 as SVGAGI. This CDR3 has 13 amino acids. Trimming stripped 2 bases from V and 5 bases from J, with 9 bases between. DNA of the CDR3: TGTGCCAGCAGTTACCGGCCCAGGACTGAAGCTTTCTTT. The encoded protein is CASSYRPRTEAFF.